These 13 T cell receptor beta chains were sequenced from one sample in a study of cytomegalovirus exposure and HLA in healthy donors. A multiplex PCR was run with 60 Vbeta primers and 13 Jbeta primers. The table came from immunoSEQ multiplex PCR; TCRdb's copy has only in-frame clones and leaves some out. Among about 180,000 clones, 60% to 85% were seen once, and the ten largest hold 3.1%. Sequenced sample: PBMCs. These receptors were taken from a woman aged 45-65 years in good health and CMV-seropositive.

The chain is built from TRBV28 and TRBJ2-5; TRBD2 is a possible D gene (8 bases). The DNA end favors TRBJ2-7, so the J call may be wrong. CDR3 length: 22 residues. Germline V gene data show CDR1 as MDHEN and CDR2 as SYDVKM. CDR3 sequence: CASSLAGTAGERGIQVSFEQYF. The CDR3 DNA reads TGTGCCAGCAGTTTAGCAGGGACAGCGGGGGAGCGGGGCATCCAAGTTTCGTTCGAGCAGTACTTC.

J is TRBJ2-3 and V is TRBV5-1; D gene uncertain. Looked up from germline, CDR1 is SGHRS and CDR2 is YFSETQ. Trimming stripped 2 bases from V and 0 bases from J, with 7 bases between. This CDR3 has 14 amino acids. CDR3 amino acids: CASSLPTSTDTQYF. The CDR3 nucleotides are TGCGCCAGCAGCTTACCGACTAGCACAGATACGCAGTATTTT.

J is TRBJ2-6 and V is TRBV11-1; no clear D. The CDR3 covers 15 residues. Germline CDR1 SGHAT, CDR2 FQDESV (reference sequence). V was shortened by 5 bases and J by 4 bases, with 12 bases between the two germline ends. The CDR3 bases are TGTGCCAGCAGCCCCGGCAGTAGCGGGGCCAACGTCCTGACTTTC. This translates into CASSPGSSGANVLTF.

DNA for the CDR3: TGTGCCAGCACCTACAGGGGAGGTAATGAAAAACTGTTTTTT. As protein: CASTYRGGNEKLFF. The gene calls are TRBV6-6 and TRBJ1-4, with 7 bases matching TRBD1. CDR1 and CDR2 from the germline V gene are MNHNY and SVGAGI (reference sequence). The V gene end was trimmed by 7 bases and the J gene end by 4 bases; junction bases not matched to a gene: 6. This CDR3 is built from 14 residues.

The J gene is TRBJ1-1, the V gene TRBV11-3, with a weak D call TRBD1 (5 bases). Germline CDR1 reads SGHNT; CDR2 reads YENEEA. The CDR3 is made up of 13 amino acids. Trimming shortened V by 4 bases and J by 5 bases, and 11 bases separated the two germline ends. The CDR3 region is CASSSGHPTEAFF. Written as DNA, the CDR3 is TGTGCCAGCAGCTCTGGACACCCGACTGAAGCTTTCTTT.

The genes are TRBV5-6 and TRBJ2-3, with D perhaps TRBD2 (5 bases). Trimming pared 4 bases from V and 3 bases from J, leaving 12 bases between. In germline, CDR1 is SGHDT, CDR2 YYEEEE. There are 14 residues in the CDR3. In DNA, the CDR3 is TGTGCCAGCAGCCCCGCCGGGGTTACAGATACGCAGTATTTT. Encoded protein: CASSPAGVTDTQYF.

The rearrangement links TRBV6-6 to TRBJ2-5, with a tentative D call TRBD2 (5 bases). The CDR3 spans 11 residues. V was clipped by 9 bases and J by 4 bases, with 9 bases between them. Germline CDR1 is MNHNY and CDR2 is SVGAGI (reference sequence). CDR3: CASTSGETQYF. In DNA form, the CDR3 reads TGTGCCAGTACTAGTGGAGAGACCCAGTACTTC.

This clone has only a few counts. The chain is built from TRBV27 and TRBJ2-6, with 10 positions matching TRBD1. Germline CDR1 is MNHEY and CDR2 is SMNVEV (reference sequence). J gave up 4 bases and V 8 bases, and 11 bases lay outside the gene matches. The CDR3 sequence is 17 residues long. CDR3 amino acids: CASGKGQGVLGANVLTF. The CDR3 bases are TGTGCCAGCGGTAAAGGACAGGGGGTTCTAGGGGCCAACGTCCTGACTTTC.

The chain's CDR3 is CASSSRTSGGNTGELFF. CDR3 DNA: TGTGCCAGCAGTTCCCGGACTAGCGGGGGGAACACCGGGGAGCTGTTTTTT. The gene calls are TRBV27 and TRBJ2-2; TRBD2 agrees at 13 bases. The CDR3 is made up of 17 amino acids. Per the germline V gene, CDR1 is MNHEY and CDR2 is SMNVEV (reference sequence). Trimming took 4 bases from V and 1 from J; bases not matched to a gene: 3.

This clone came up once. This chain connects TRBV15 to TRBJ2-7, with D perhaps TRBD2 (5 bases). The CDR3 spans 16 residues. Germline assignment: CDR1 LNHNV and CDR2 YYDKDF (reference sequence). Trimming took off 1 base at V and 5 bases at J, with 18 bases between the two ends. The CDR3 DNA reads TGTGCCACCAGCAGAGGAGCGGTCGGCGGACTTGACGAGCAGTACTTC. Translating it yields CATSRGAVGGLDEQYF.

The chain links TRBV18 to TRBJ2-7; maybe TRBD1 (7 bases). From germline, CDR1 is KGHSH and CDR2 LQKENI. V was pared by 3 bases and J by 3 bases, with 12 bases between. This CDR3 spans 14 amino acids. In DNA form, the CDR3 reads TGTGCCAGCTCACCGGAGGGGGCTTTCTACGAGCAGTACTTC. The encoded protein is CASSPEGAFYEQYF.

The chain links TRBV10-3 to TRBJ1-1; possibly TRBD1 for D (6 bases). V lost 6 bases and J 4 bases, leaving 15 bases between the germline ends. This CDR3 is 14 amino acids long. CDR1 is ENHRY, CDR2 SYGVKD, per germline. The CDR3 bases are TGTGCCATCAGACAGGGTTTAATTGGCACTGAAGCTTTCTTT. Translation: CAIRQGLIGTEAFF.

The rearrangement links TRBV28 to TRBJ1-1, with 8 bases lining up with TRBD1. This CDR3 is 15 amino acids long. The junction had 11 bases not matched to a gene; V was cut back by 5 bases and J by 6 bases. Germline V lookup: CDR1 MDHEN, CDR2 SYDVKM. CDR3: CASSEQGGLSAEAFF. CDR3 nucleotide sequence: TGTGCCAGCAGTGAACAGGGGGGGCTGAGCGCTGAAGCTTTCTTT.